Listed below are T cell receptor beta chains from one sample, sequenced in a study of cytomegalovirus exposure and HLA in healthy donors. Data came from immunoSEQ multiplex PCR; TCRdb stores just in-frame clones and leaves some out. The sample has 95,000 to 100,000 clones, about four fifths seen once; the top ten hold 3% to 4.5%. Sequencing used PBMCs. The receptors derive from a female donor in good health and CMV-seropositive. Each CDR3 is given with its conserved first and last residue. The D gene is left open where the match is weak. Clone size is stated in some rows and not others, as once, few, many or a class when expanded.

TRBV19	few	TRBJ1-1	-	CASSIRASTEAFF	TGTGCCAGTAGTATCAGGGCAAGCACTGAAGCTTTCTTT
TRBV2	-	TRBJ2-3	TRBD2	CASTYGLAGGPTDTQYF	TGTGCCAGCACCTATGGACTAGCGGGGGGTCCCACAGATACGCAGTATTTT
TRBV5-4	-	TRBJ1-3	-	CASSLPGSGNTIYF	TGTGCCAGCAGCTTGCCCGGCTCTGGAAACACCATATATTTT
TRBV28	-	TRBJ2-1	TRBD2	CASSFVLAGVLEGADEQFF	TGTGCCAGCAGTTTTGTACTAGCGGGAGTATTGGAAGGAGCGGATGAGCAGTTCTTC
TRBV6-5	-	TRBJ1-3	TRBD1	CASSSWDRGGGTIYF	TGTGCCAGCAGTTCTTGGGACAGGGGAGGAGGCACCATATATTTT
TRBV27	-	TRBJ1-5	-	CASSFTHAGQPQHF	TGTGCCAGCAGTTTCACCCATGCGGGTCAGCCCCAGCATTTT
TRBV5-6	-	TRBJ1-3	-	CASSRQESGNTIYF	TGTGCCAGCAGTCGACAAGAGTCAGGAAACACCATATATTTT
TRBV10-1	-	TRBJ1-1	-	CASRDTANTEAFF	TGCGCCAGCAGGGACACCGCGAACACTGAAGCTTTCTTT
TRBV11-2	-	TRBJ1-2	TRBD1	CASGGGQVNYGYTF	TGTGCCAGCGGGGGCGGACAGGTCAACTATGGCTACACCTTC
TRBV7-2	-	TRBJ1-2	TRBD1	CASSSYDRDYGYTF	TGTGCCAGCAGCTCCTACGACAGGGACTATGGCTACACCTTC
TRBV10-1	-	TRBJ2-3	TRBD1	CASSGQGATDTQYF	TGCGCCAGCAGCGGACAGGGGGCGACAGATACGCAGTATTTT
TRBV30	-	TRBJ1-1	TRBD1	CAWAPGTGREAFF	TGTGCCTGGGCTCCCGGGACAGGTCGTGAAGCTTTCTTT
TRBV4-2	-	TRBJ1-6	TRBD1	CASSQRTGDSPLHF	TGTGCCAGCAGCCAAAGGACAGGGGATTCACCCCTCCACTTT
TRBV2	few	TRBJ1-2	-	CASRDISLGYGYTF	TGTGCCAGCCGGGACATATCGCTGGGGTATGGCTACACCTTC
TRBV10-3	-	TRBJ1-1	TRBD1	CAISERRDRGSTEAFF	TGTGCCATCAGTGAGAGGAGGGACAGGGGGAGTACTGAAGCTTTCTTT
TRBV27	-	TRBJ1-5	TRBD1	CASSYRGLSNQPQHF	TGTGCCAGCAGTTACAGGGGGCTGAGCAATCAGCCCCAGCATTTT
TRBV5-1	few	TRBJ2-2	TRBD1	CASSLRQGNTGELFF	TGCGCCAGCAGCTTGAGACAGGGAAACACCGGGGAGCTGTTTTTT
TRBV5-4	few	TRBJ2-7	TRBD1	CASSTRDRKSYEQYF	TGTGCCAGCAGCACCCGGGACAGGAAGTCCTACGAGCAGTACTTC
TRBV10-3	-	TRBJ1-5	-	CAINSGGNQPQHF	TGTGCCATCAATTCGGGGGGCAATCAGCCCCAGCATTTT
TRBV27	-	TRBJ2-7	-	CASSFGYEQYF	TGTGCCAGCAGTTTCGGCTACGAGCAGTACTTC
TRBV27	-	TRBJ2-1	TRBD1	CASSLWDRGTYNEQFF	TGTGCCAGCAGTTTGTGGGACAGGGGAACCTACAATGAGCAGTTCTTC
TRBV27	-	TRBJ2-1	-	CASSLAGLSYNEQFF	TGTGCCAGCTCTCTGGCCGGACTCTCCTACAATGAGCAGTTCTTC
TRBV10-1	-	TRBJ2-7	TRBD2	CASSESAGLRGQYF	TGCGCCAGCAGTGAGTCGGCGGGACTAAGAGGGCAGTACTTC
TRBV5-6	few	TRBJ2-7	-	CASSHRTDAYFYEQYF	TGTGCCAGCAGCCACCGGACTGACGCTTACTTCTACGAGCAGTACTTC
TRBV6-5	-	TRBJ2-3	TRBD1	CASSPSRQGSDTQYF	TGTGCCAGCAGCCCGAGTCGACAGGGGTCAGATACGCAGTATTTT
TRBV7-9	-	TRBJ1-2	-	CASSFIGTRYGYTF	TGTGCCAGCAGCTTTATCGGGACTCGCTATGGCTACACCTTC
TRBV6-6	-	TRBJ2-2	-	CASSYSSNTGELFF	TGTGCCAGCAGTTACTCGAGTAACACCGGGGAGCTGTTTTTT
TRBV7-6	-	TRBJ1-1	-	CASSFGRGSRGNTEAFF	TGTGCCAGCAGCTTTGGCAGGGGAAGTAGGGGGAACACTGAAGCTTTCTTT
TRBV30	-	TRBJ1-3	TRBD1	CAWSDGTVVGGNTIYF	TGTGCCTGGAGTGACGGGACAGTCGTCGGGGGAAACACCATATATTTT
TRBV6-5	-	TRBJ1-3	-	CASSYGEGSGNTIYF	TGTGCCAGCAGTTACGGGGAGGGCTCTGGAAACACCATATATTTT
TRBV2	-	TRBJ2-3	TRBD2	CASRRLAGGMADTQYF	TGTGCCAGCAGAAGACTAGCGGGGGGGATGGCAGATACGCAGTATTTT
TRBV27	few	TRBJ2-7	-	CASSTGHYYEQYF	TGTGCCAGCAGTACGGGACACTACTACGAGCAGTACTTC
TRBV19	-	TRBJ1-2	-	CASSIITGNYGYTF	TGTGCCAGTAGTATAATTACCGGTAACTATGGCTACACCTTC
TRBV12-5	once	TRBJ2-7	TRBD1	CASGFGTGARDEQYF	TGTGCTAGTGGTTTCGGGACAGGGGCCCGGGACGAGCAGTACTTC
TRBV29-1	-	TRBJ2-2	-	CSVGVLLGGGELFF	TGCAGCGTTGGAGTCCTACTAGGCGGCGGGGAGCTGTTTTTT
TRBV2	-	TRBJ1-1	-	CARTLDTRYEAFF	TGTGCCAGAACACTCGACACGCGTTATGAAGCTTTCTTT
TRBV5-4	-	TRBJ2-1	TRBD1	CASSTPTGGRLNEQFF	TGTGCCAGCAGCACCCCGACAGGGGGCCGTTTAAATGAGCAGTTCTTC
TRBV7-6	-	TRBJ2-2	-	CASSHSGQNTGELFF	TGTGCCAGCAGCCACTCGGGACAGAACACCGGGGAGCTGTTTTTT
TRBV25-1	-	TRBJ1-2	-	CASSESNIYGYTF	TGTGCCAGCAGTGAATCCAACATCTATGGCTACACCTTC
TRBV15	-	TRBJ2-3	TRBD1	CATSTTGGFTDTQYF	TGTGCCACCAGCACGACAGGGGGATTCACAGATACGCAGTATTTT
TRBV2	once	TRBJ1-1	TRBD1	CASIGQGTDLNTEAFF	TGTGCCAGCATCGGACAGGGGACCGACCTGAACACTGAAGCTTTCTTT